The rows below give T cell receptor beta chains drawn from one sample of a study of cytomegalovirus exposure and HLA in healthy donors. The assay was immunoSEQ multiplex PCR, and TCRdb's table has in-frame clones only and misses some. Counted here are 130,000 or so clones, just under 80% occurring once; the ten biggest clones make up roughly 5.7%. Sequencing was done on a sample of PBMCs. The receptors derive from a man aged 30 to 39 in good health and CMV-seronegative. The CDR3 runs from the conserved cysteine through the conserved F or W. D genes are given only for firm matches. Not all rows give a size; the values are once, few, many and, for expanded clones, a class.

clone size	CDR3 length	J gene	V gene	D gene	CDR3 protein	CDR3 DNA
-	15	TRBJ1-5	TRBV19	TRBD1	CASSISHRGGQPQHF	TGTGCCAGTAGTATCAGCCACAGGGGCGGTCAGCCCCAGCATTTT
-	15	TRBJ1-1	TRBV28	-	CASSLRTDGYTEAFF	TGTGCCAGCAGCTTACGGACTGACGGGTACACTGAAGCTTTCTTT
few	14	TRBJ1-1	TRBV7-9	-	CASSLTGPGTEAFF	TGTGCCAGCAGCTTAACAGGGCCGGGCACTGAAGCTTTCTTT
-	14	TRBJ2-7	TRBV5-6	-	CASSFIGSSYEQYF	TGTGCCAGCAGCTTTATCGGGAGCTCCTACGAGCAGTACTTC
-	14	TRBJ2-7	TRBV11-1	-	CASSLDWQYYEQYF	TGTGCCAGCAGCTTAGATTGGCAATACTACGAGCAGTACTTC
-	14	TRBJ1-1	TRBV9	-	CASSVSGVGTEAFF	TGTGCCAGCAGCGTATCGGGGGTGGGTACTGAAGCTTTCTTT
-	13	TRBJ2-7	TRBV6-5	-	CATRMAAVYEQYF	TGTGCCACCCGAATGGCGGCAGTCTACGAGCAGTACTTC
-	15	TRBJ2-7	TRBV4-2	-	CASSQDPRVPYEQYF	TGTGCCAGCAGCCAAGATCCGAGGGTCCCCTACGAGCAGTACTTC
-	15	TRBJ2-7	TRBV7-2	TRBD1	CASSRNRGSSYEQYF	TGTGCCAGCAGCCGGAACAGGGGAAGCTCCTACGAGCAGTACTTC
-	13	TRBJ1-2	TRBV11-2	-	CASSLGLSYGYTF	TGTGCCAGCAGCTTGGGACTGAGCTATGGCTACACCTTC
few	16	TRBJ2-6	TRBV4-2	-	CASSPDEAGGANVLTF	TGTGCCAGCAGCCCGGACGAGGCGGGCGGGGCCAACGTCCTGACTTTC
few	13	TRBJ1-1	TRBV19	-	CASSRVGASEAFF	TGTGCCAGTAGCCGCGTAGGGGCCTCTGAAGCTTTCTTT
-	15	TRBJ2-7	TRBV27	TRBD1	CASSSRRQGPYEQYF	TGTGCCAGCAGCTCGCGCCGACAGGGGCCCTACGAGCAGTACTTC
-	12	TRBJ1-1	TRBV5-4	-	CASSLGQAEAFF	TGTGCCAGCAGCTTGGGACAGGCTGAAGCTTTCTTT
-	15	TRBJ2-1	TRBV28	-	CASSQALGPNNEQFF	TGTGCCAGCAGTCAAGCATTGGGGCCAAACAATGAGCAGTTCTTC
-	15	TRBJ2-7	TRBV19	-	CASSTTRDSSYEQYF	TGTGCCAGTAGTACTACCAGGGATTCGTCCTACGAGCAGTACTTC
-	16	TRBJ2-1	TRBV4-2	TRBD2	CASSQGEQRGGNEQFF	TGTGCCAGCAGCCAAGGGGAGCAGCGGGGGGGCAATGAGCAGTTCTTC
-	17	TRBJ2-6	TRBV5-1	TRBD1	CASSLGQGASGANVLTF	TGCGCCAGCAGCTTGGGACAGGGGGCAAGTGGGGCCAACGTCCTGACTTTC
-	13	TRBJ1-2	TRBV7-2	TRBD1	CASSIDRGPGYTF	TGTGCCAGCAGCATCGACAGGGGGCCTGGCTACACCTTC
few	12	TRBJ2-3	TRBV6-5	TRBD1	CASRTGTDTQYF	TGTGCCAGCAGGACAGGGACAGATACGCAGTATTTT
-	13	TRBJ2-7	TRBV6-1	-	CASSEAQTYEQYF	TGTGCCAGCAGTGAAGCACAGACCTACGAGCAGTACTTC
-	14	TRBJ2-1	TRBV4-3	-	CASSRRGLHNEQFF	TGCGCCAGCAGCCGGAGAGGACTCCACAATGAGCAGTTCTTC
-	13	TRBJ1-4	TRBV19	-	CASSTRGSEKLFF	TGTGCCAGTAGTACGCGGGGCTCTGAAAAACTGTTTTTT
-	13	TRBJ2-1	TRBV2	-	CASSFPGGNEQFF	TGTGCCAGCAGTTTCCCGGGTGGTAATGAGCAGTTCTTC
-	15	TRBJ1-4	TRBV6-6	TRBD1	CASSYRQGSKEKLFF	TGTGCCAGCAGTTACAGACAGGGGAGCAAAGAAAAACTGTTTTTT